The entry below gives a single TCR beta chain sequence along with its context. The entry originates in a study of CD8 T cells in Susac syndrome. A quantity of roughly 0.5 to 1 ug RNA underwent reverse transcription using random hexamers. TCRdb processed the immunoSEQ multiplex PCR reads anew with MiXCR; each CDR3 protein has one entry. The data hold 120,000 or so distinct CDR3 sequences, with roughly 94% observed a single time. This CDR3 region has 15 residues. Germline loops: CDR1 SNHLY, CDR2 FYNNEI. The V gene end was trimmed by 6 bases and the J gene end by 10 bases; junction bases not matched to a gene: 14.

Sequences were obtained from CD8+ T cells from PBMCs. This chain joins TRBV2 and TRBJ2-1, with 8 bases lining up with TRBD2. The sequence came from a human donor with Susac syndrome. The CDR3 region is CASSTRGAGAEEQFF. CDR3 DNA: TGTGCCAGCAGCACCCGTGGAGCGGGGGCAGAAGAGCAGTTCTTC.